This is a list of T cell receptor beta chains from one sample in a study of Ad26.COV2.S vaccination and SARS-CoV-2 variants. TCRdb keeps only in-frame clones here, not all; method: immunoSEQ multiplex PCR. The repertoire holds some 370,000 clones, with under 90% as singletons. The sample in question was peripheral blood, obtained in a trial of Ad26.COV2.S vaccine versus placebo. These receptors were obtained from a person aged 18-65 years who received the Ad26.COV2.S COVID-19 vaccine or a placebo. The CDR3 runs from the conserved cysteine through the conserved F or W. The order of the fields is J gene, D gene, clone size, V gene, CDR3 DNA, CDR3 protein. D genes are given only for firm matches. The size entry is marked missing in some rows and otherwise reads once, few, many or a size class.

TRBJ1-1,-,-,TRBV11-2,TGTGCCAGCAGCTTAGGAAGCCCGAGGGGTGAAGCTTTCTTT,CASSLGSPRGEAFF
TRBJ1-1,-,few,TRBV20-1,TGCAGTGCTCTGACTGCCTCTATCGCTTTCTTT,CSALTASIAFF
TRBJ2-1,TRBD1,-,TRBV3-1/TRBV3-2,TGTGCCAGCAGCCAAGAAGGGGACAGGGGGAATGAGCAGTTCTTC,CASSQEGDRGNEQFF
TRBJ1-1,-,-,TRBV18,TGTGCCAGCTCCCGGGGTCGGGGCTTAACCCCTGCTGAAGCTTTCTTT,CASSRGRGLTPAEAFF
TRBJ2-1,TRBD1,once,TRBV6-7,TGTGCCAGCAGCCGCCCCGTACAGGGGAATGAGCAGTTCTTC,CASSRPVQGNEQFF
TRBJ1-1,TRBD1,-,TRBV6-1,TGTGCCAGCAGTGGCTGGGGGACAGGGGTCGGAGACACTGAAGCTTTCTTT,CASSGWGTGVGDTEAFF
TRBJ1-1,-,-,TRBV11-2,TGTGCCAGCAGCTTACTGAGGCAGGGGACTTTCTTT,CASSLLRQGTFF
TRBJ2-7,-,-,TRBV6-2/TRBV6-3,TGTGCCAGCAGCCCTGAGAGACCGAAATACGAGCAGTACTTC,CASSPERPKYEQYF
TRBJ2-7,TRBD2,-,TRBV11-3,TGTGCCAGCAGCTTTAGCGGGTTGGGTACCGAGCAGTACTTC,CASSFSGLGTEQYF
TRBJ2-3,-,-,TRBV27,TGTGCCAGCAGTTTCGGAGGGGAGCAAACGCAGTATTTT,CASSFGGEQTQYF
TRBJ2-1,TRBD2,-,TRBV4-3,TGCGCCAGCAGCCGGACTAGCGGGGTCGGTTACGGGCAGTTCTTC,CASSRTSGVGYGQFF
TRBJ2-5,TRBD2,-,TRBV19,TGTGCCAGTAGGAAGGGACTAGCGGGTGAAGAGACCCAGTACTTC,CASRKGLAGEETQYF
TRBJ1-5,TRBD1,-,TRBV30,TGTGCCTGGAGTTCCGCCGGGACAGAGCCCCAGCATTTT,CAWSSAGTEPQHF
TRBJ2-1,TRBD2,few,TRBV7-2,TGTGCCAGCAGCTTAAGAGGATATAGCGGGGGTGAGCAGTTCTTC,CASSLRGYSGGEQFF
TRBJ1-1,-,-,TRBV5-1,TGCGCCAGCAGCTTTACCTCGGTCACAAATGAAGCTTTCTTT,CASSFTSVTNEAFF
TRBJ2-2,-,-,TRBV14,TGTGCCAGCAGCCAAACCTTGAACGGGGAGCTGTTTTTT,CASSQTLNGELFF
TRBJ1-2,-,-,TRBV5-3,TGTGCCGACATAGCAGGGCCGCATGGCTACACCTTC,CADIAGPHGYTF
TRBJ1-4,-,few,TRBV7-2,TGTGCCAGCAGCTCCCAGGGCCGTTCGGGAAAACTGTTTTTT,CASSSQGRSGKLFF
TRBJ2-1,TRBD1,-,TRBV6-4,TGTGCCAGCGGACCCGGGACAGGGGATGTAGATGAGCAGTTCTTC,CASGPGTGDVDEQFF
TRBJ1-6,-,few,TRBV7-6,TGTGCCAGCAGCTTAGGGTCCGGAGGGGCCAATTCACCCCTCCACTTT,CASSLGSGGANSPLHF
TRBJ1-2,-,few,TRBV7-2,TGTGCCAGCATCCATACCGCAGGGGTTCAAGGGGGCTACACCTTC,CASIHTAGVQGGYTF
TRBJ1-1,-,-,TRBV6-1,TGTGCCAGCACCGACTACTTGAACACTGAAGCTTTCTTT,CASTDYLNTEAFF
TRBJ2-1,-,-,TRBV9,TGTGCCAGCAGCGTGGATCATGGACCAAGCTCCTACAATGAGCAGTTCTTC,CASSVDHGPSSYNEQFF
TRBJ2-3,TRBD2,once,TRBV9,TGTGCCAGCAGCGTATCCGGACTAGCGGGAGATACGCAGTATTTT,CASSVSGLAGDTQYF
TRBJ2-7,-,-,TRBV6-5,TGTGCCAGCAGCCCGAGGGGGAGCTCCTACGAGCAGTACTTC,CASSPRGSSYEQYF
TRBJ2-1,-,-,TRBV27,TGTGCCAGCAGTTCCCGTCTCGATGAGCAGTTCTTC,CASSSRLDEQFF
TRBJ2-3,-,-,TRBV9,TGTGCCAGCAGCGTATTGTGGGCAGATACGCAGTATTTT,CASSVLWADTQYF
TRBJ1-2,-,-,TRBV25-1,TGTGCCAGCAGTGAGGGGATTAACTATGGCTACACCTTC,CASSEGINYGYTF
TRBJ2-5,TRBD2,once,TRBV19,TGTGCCAGTAGTGTCTTAGCGGGAGGTTTACAAGAGACCCAGTACTTC,CASSVLAGGLQETQYF
TRBJ2-2,-,-,TRBV29-1,TGCAGCGGCCGGGTCTTTAATCAACTTACGAACACCGGGGAGCTGTTTTTT,CSGRVFNQLTNTGELFF
TRBJ2-2,TRBD2,-,TRBV5-4,TGTGCCAGCAGCCCCTTAGCGGGAGTGGGGTCCGGGGAGCTGTTTTTT,CASSPLAGVGSGELFF
TRBJ1-2,-,few,TRBV11-3,TGTGCCAGCAGCTCCAACAGCTTTAACTATGGCTACACCTTC,CASSSNSFNYGYTF
TRBJ2-3,TRBD2,once,TRBV2,TGTGCCAGCACCCCCACGACTAGCCAAGTGGGAGATACGCAGTATTTT,CASTPTTSQVGDTQYF
TRBJ2-1,TRBD2,-,TRBV5-1,TGCGCCAGCAGCTTAGGACTAGCGGGAGTTTATGAGCAGTTCTTC,CASSLGLAGVYEQFF